This T cell receptor (beta chain) appears in the sequencing data of a study of blood T cell repertoires in COVID-19. Original processing notes: Reference gene primer amplification gave estimated nucleated cell counts. Profiling relied on immunoSEQ multiplex PCR, and the TCRdb table lists in-frame clones only, not all of them. V and J calls and clone size are given by that table; D and trimming were obtained from the DNA. The top ten hold about 12% of the sample, which has about 68,000 clones, nearly 80% seen once. Concerning this clone itself: The same CDR3 also results from other DNA sequences found in this sample.

Germline CDR1 SGHDN, CDR2 FVKESK. The CDR3 has 13 residues. V was shortened by 3 bases and J by 9 bases, with 9 bases between the two germline ends. The specimen was peripheral blood. This chain links TRBV14 with TRBJ1-6; a possible D gene is TRBD1 (5 bases). The TCR originated in a human donor in a cohort sampled during active COVID-19. The CDR3 region is CASSQGGGSPLHF. In DNA form, the CDR3 reads TGTGCCAGCAGCCAGGGGGGTGGTTCACCCCTCCACTTT.